This T cell receptor (beta chain) stems from a study of molecular identifiers for immune sequencing clone quantification. Study as a whole: Four portions were sequenced after RNA from roughly 21,000 or 96,000 naive CD8 cells was split five ways in replicates.

CDR1 and CDR2 from the germline V gene are MNHEY and SVGAGI. The CDR3 runs 14 residues. Trimming shortened V by 2 bases and J by 7 bases, and 15 bases separated the two germline ends. One entry per CDR3 protein results from TCRdb running MiXCR on the PCR reads. In the table there are around 480,000 distinct CDR3 sequences, roughly a fifth of which are singletons. Study-wide points: Sizes of clones that are highly expanded could be underestimated (if identical TCR molecules share a barcode). A single cell's spiked Jurkat TCR RNA was reportedly detectable among about a million naive cells.

A remark on this clonotype: Its antigen is currently unknown.

A CD8+CD4-CCR7+CD45RA+ gate was used to sort naive CD8 T cells. The sequence was collected from a human donor in good health. Some libraries in this study had Jurkat cell RNA spiked in. This sequence joins TRBV6-5 and TRBJ2-7; weak D call: TRBD1 (5 bases). The sample taken for sequencing was naive CD8+ T cells from blood, with Jurkat cell RNA spiked in. The subset: FACS-sorted CD8+CD4-CCR7+CD45RA+ naive T cells. CDR3 region: CASSYADTLVEQYF. In DNA form, the CDR3 reads TGTGCCAGCAGTTACGCGGACACCCTCGTGGAGCAGTACTTC.